This TCR beta chain stems from a study of blood T cells in healthy people across ages. For the study at large: Capturing about one barcoded beta molecule per two T cells was achieved by template switching.

Looked up from germline, CDR1 is SGHVS and CDR2 is FQNEAQ. V shed 5 bases, J shed 2 bases, and the junction held 6 bases outside the gene matches. The CDR3 runs 15 residues. Primed by a sample-barcoded 5' primer and a J-beta primer mix, a second PCR proceeded for about 6 to 11 cycles. TCRdb called the 5' RACE reads again in MiXCR, with one record for every CDR3 protein. Here the sample spans approximately 850,000 distinct CDR3 sequences, roughly 44% being singletons. This TCR came from a man aged 55 to 70 in good health. The specimen was blood. This chain connects TRBV7-8 to TRBJ2-7, with 10 bases that match TRBD1. Written as DNA, the CDR3 is TGTGCCAGCAGCCGCGGGACAGGGGATGCCTACGAGCAGTACTTC. It encodes CASSRGTGDAYEQYF.